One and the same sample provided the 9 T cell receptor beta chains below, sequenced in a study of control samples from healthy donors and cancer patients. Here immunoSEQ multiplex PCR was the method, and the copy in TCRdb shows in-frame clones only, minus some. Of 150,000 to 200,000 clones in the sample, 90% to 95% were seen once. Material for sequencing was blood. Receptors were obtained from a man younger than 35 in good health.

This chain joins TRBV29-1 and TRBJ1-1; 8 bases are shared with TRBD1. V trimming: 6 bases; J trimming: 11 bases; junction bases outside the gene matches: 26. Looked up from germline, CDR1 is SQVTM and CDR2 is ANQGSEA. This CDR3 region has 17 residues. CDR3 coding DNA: TGCAGCGTCCACACTGAAACTCCTAAATATCGACAGGGGCGGGCTTTCTTT. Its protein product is CSVHTETPKYRQGRAFF. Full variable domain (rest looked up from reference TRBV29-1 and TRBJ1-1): SAVISQKPSRDICQRGTSLTIQCQVDSQVTMMFWYRQQPGQSLTLIATANQGSEATYESGFVIDKFPISRPNLTFSTLTVSNMSPEDSSIYLCSVHTETPKYRQGRAFFGQGTRLTVV.

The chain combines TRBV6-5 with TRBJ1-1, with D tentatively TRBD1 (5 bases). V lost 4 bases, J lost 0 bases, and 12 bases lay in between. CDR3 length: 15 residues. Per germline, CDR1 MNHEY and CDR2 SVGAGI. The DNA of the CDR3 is TGTGCCAGCAGTTCCCTCCAGGGAATGAACACTGAAGCTTTCTTT. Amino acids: CASSSLQGMNTEAFF.

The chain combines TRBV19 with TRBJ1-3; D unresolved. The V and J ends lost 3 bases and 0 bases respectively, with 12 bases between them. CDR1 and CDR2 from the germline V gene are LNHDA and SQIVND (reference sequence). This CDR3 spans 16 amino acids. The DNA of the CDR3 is TGTGCCAGTAGTATCCGAGGCGATCGCTCTGGAAACACCATATATTTT. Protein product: CASSIRGDRSGNTIYF.

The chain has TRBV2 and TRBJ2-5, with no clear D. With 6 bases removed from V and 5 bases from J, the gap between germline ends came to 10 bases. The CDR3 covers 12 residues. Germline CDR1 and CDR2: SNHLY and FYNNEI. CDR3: CASRLVPETQYF. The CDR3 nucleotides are TGTGCCAGCAGATTGGTTCCGGAGACCCAGTACTTC.

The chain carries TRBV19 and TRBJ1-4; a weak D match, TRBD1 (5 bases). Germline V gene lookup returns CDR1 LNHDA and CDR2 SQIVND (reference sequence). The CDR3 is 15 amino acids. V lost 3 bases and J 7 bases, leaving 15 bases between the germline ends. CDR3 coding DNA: TGTGCCAGTAGTATTGGGGTAGGGACTGGTGAAAAACTGTTTTTT. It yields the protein CASSIGVGTGEKLFF.

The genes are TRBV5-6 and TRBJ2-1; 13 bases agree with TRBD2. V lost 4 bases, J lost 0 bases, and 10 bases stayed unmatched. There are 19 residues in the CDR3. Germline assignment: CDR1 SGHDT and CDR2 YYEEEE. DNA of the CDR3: TGTGCCAGCAGCCAAATGACTAGCGGGGGGCCGAGCTCCTACAATGAGCAGTTCTTC. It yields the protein CASSQMTSGGPSSYNEQFF.

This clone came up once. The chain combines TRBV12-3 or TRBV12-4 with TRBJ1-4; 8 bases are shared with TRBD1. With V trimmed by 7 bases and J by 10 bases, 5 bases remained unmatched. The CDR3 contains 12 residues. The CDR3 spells CASTLGQGKLFF. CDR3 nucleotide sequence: TGTGCCAGCACCCTTGGACAGGGAAAACTGTTTTTT.

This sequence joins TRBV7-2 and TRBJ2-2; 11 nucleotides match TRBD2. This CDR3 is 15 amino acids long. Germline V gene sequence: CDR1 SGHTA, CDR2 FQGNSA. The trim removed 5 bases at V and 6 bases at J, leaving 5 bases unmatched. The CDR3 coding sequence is TGTGCCAGCAGCATTAGCGGGGGGGCCCCCGGGGAGCTGTTTTTT. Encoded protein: CASSISGGAPGELFF.

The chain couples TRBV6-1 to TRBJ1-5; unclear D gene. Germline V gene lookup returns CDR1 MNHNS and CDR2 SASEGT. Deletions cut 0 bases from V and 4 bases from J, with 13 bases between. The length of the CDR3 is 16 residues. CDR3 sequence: CASSEAPRKRNQPQHF. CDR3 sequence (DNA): TGTGCCAGCAGTGAAGCGCCACGCAAAAGGAATCAGCCCCAGCATTTT.